A selection of T cell receptor beta chains follows, all from one sample in a study of shared clonotypes between healthy human individuals. Sequencing used immunoSEQ multiplex PCR; TCRdb keeps in-frame clones, though not all of them. The sample gives 400,000 to 600,000 clones, roughly 95% of which show up once; around 0.066% is in the top ten. The source material was naive CD4+ T cells sorted from blood. The receptor set was obtained from a woman aged 25 to 45 in good health. CDR3s include the opening cysteine and the closing phenylalanine or tryptophan. Not every row has a clone size; where given, it reads once, few, many or a size class.

CDR3 protein: CASSPQGSNEKLFF; V gene: TRBV18; clone size: .; J gene: TRBJ1-4
CDR3 protein: CASQQGALDQPQHF; V gene: TRBV19; clone size: once; J gene: TRBJ1-5
CDR3 protein: CASSPDRGYGYTF; V gene: TRBV13; clone size: once; J gene: TRBJ1-2
CDR3 protein: CASSSPDSGSLDEQYF; V gene: TRBV28; clone size: .; J gene: TRBJ2-7
CDR3 protein: CASSEISYEQYF; V gene: TRBV6-1; clone size: .; J gene: TRBJ2-7
CDR3 protein: CASSSDSNTEAFF; V gene: TRBV28; clone size: .; J gene: TRBJ1-1
CDR3 protein: CASSLVMAEAFF; V gene: TRBV11-2; clone size: .; J gene: TRBJ1-1
CDR3 protein: CASSLTGEPQHF; V gene: TRBV11-2; clone size: .; J gene: TRBJ1-5
CDR3 protein: CASRAEISYNEQFF; V gene: TRBV28; clone size: .; J gene: TRBJ2-1
CDR3 protein: CATSRGGGSSGNTIYF; V gene: TRBV15; clone size: .; J gene: TRBJ1-3
CDR3 protein: CASSPGGNRIGNQPQHF; V gene: TRBV5-1; clone size: .; J gene: TRBJ1-5
CDR3 protein: CASSGDPPSYEQYF; V gene: TRBV5-1; clone size: .; J gene: TRBJ2-7
CDR3 protein: CASGLGPGNYGYTF; V gene: TRBV12-5; clone size: .; J gene: TRBJ1-2
CDR3 protein: CASSATVGGNQPQHF; V gene: TRBV7-6; clone size: few; J gene: TRBJ1-5
CDR3 protein: CASSPGLPRAVYNSPLHF; V gene: TRBV27; clone size: .; J gene: TRBJ1-6
CDR3 protein: CASSLGAGDEQYF; V gene: TRBV5-1; clone size: .; J gene: TRBJ2-7
CDR3 protein: CASSGRGAGNTIYF; V gene: TRBV28; clone size: .; J gene: TRBJ1-3
CDR3 protein: CSVTNTEAFF; V gene: TRBV20-1; clone size: .; J gene: TRBJ1-1
CDR3 protein: CASSPTSGYNEQFF; V gene: TRBV28; clone size: .; J gene: TRBJ2-1
CDR3 protein: CASSLGTSASYEQYF; V gene: TRBV18; clone size: .; J gene: TRBJ2-7
CDR3 protein: CASSHSAKNIQYF; V gene: TRBV11-2; clone size: .; J gene: TRBJ2-4
CDR3 protein: CASSLKSGQGSNQPQHF; V gene: TRBV23-1; clone size: once; J gene: TRBJ1-5
CDR3 protein: CASSLSGEGEQYF; V gene: TRBV7-2; clone size: .; J gene: TRBJ2-7
CDR3 protein: CASSSKTSGGGTDTQYF; V gene: TRBV5-1; clone size: .; J gene: TRBJ2-3
CDR3 protein: CASRATSGSASDTQYF; V gene: TRBV2; clone size: .; J gene: TRBJ2-3
CDR3 protein: CASSQDDGIDSYEQYF; V gene: TRBV4-1; clone size: once; J gene: TRBJ2-7
CDR3 protein: CASSLKHPGNTIYF; V gene: TRBV27; clone size: .; J gene: TRBJ1-3
CDR3 protein: CASSLRGVHEQYF; V gene: TRBV28; clone size: .; J gene: TRBJ2-7
CDR3 protein: CASSLVGLIGSEQYF; V gene: TRBV5-1; clone size: .; J gene: TRBJ2-7
CDR3 protein: CATSRDPGTNSGNTIYF; V gene: TRBV15; clone size: .; J gene: TRBJ1-3
CDR3 protein: CASSVGPGETQYF; V gene: TRBV7-9; clone size: .; J gene: TRBJ2-5
CDR3 protein: CASSYYRSGANVLTF; V gene: TRBV19; clone size: .; J gene: TRBJ2-6
CDR3 protein: CASSYPYEQFF; V gene: TRBV6-5; clone size: .; J gene: TRBJ2-1
CDR3 protein: CASTPVGGTFYEQYF; V gene: TRBV6-1; clone size: .; J gene: TRBJ2-7
CDR3 protein: CAISESPGASAGVNNEQFF; V gene: TRBV10-3; clone size: .; J gene: TRBJ2-1
CDR3 protein: CASRAGPSGWNTGELFF; V gene: TRBV7-2; clone size: .; J gene: TRBJ2-2
CDR3 protein: CASIRSAVSYNEQFF; V gene: TRBV2; clone size: .; J gene: TRBJ2-1
CDR3 protein: CASSFYRRGREQYF; V gene: TRBV5-8; clone size: .; J gene: TRBJ2-7
CDR3 protein: CASSLDTGHQETQYF; V gene: TRBV7-9; clone size: once; J gene: TRBJ2-5
CDR3 protein: CASDSGTRGTDTQYF; V gene: TRBV12-5; clone size: .; J gene: TRBJ2-3
CDR3 protein: CAWQGLYEQYF; V gene: TRBV30; clone size: .; J gene: TRBJ2-7
CDR3 protein: CASSRTGYSNQPQHF; V gene: TRBV19; clone size: .; J gene: TRBJ1-5
CDR3 protein: CASSLKRLAAYEQYF; V gene: TRBV28; clone size: .; J gene: TRBJ2-7
CDR3 protein: CASSSQGYEKLFF; V gene: TRBV18; clone size: .; J gene: TRBJ1-4
CDR3 protein: CASSETGLETQYF; V gene: TRBV2; clone size: .; J gene: TRBJ2-5
CDR3 protein: CASRKQGQGGEQYF; V gene: TRBV6-6; clone size: .; J gene: TRBJ2-7
CDR3 protein: CASSITGSLTEAFF; V gene: TRBV19; clone size: .; J gene: TRBJ1-1
CDR3 protein: CASSSGTGAATEAFF; V gene: TRBV27; clone size: once; J gene: TRBJ1-1
CDR3 protein: CASSVQGTNQPQHF; V gene: TRBV10-2; clone size: .; J gene: TRBJ1-5